The 27 T cell receptor beta chains listed next were all sequenced from one sample in a study of T cell responses to AZD1222 COVID-19 vaccine. Repertoires were generated with immunoSEQ multiplex PCR, while TCRdb's copy carries only in-frame clones and drops some. Counted here are over 150,000 clones, 92% occurring once; the ten biggest clones make up 4.4%. Material: peripheral blood, obtained on day 0 of MenACWY control vaccination. The source is an adult in good health.

The chain has TRBV7-2 and TRBJ1-2, with D hard to call. Germline-derived CDR1 and CDR2 are SGHTA and FQGNSA. The CDR3 runs to 15 residues. V shed 5 bases and J shed 7 bases, with 20 bases lying between them. The CDR3 loop reads CASSPPAGFRRGYTF. CDR3 nucleotides: TGTGCCAGCAGCCCCCCGGCCGGATTCAGACGTGGCTACACCTTC.

The CDR3 sequence: CASRELGTQQFF. As DNA, the CDR3 is TGTGCCAGCAGAGAGTTGGGGACGCAACAGTTCTTC. The chain links TRBV27 to TRBJ2-1; D could derive from TRBD1 or TRBD2 (5 bases each). The CDR3 extends over 12 amino acids. Germline loops: CDR1 MNHEY, CDR2 SMNVEV (reference sequence). Trimming stripped 6 bases from V and 13 bases from J, with 16 bases between.

The V and J genes are TRBV9 and TRBJ2-2, with a tentative D call TRBD2 (6 bases). Germline-derived CDR1 and CDR2 are SGDLS and YYNGEE. The CDR3 has 12 residues. V lost 4 bases and J lost 10, with 11 bases in between. The CDR3 coding sequence is TGTGCCAGCAGCTGGGGGGACGCGGAGCTGTTTTTT. Translated, it gives CASSWGDAELFF.

This clone was recorded a few times. The genes are TRBV27 and TRBJ1-6; D is possibly TRBD1 (5 bases). This CDR3 contains 14 residues. Germline CDR1 is MNHEY and CDR2 is SMNVEV (reference sequence). CDR3 sequence (DNA): TGTGCACCGCCCGGGGGAGGCAATAATTCACCCCTCCACTTT. Its translation is CAPPGGGNNSPLHF.

The chain is built from TRBV6-6 and TRBJ2-7, with no clear D. Germline CDR1 is MNHNY and CDR2 is SVGAGI (reference sequence). V lost 2 bases to trimming and J lost 5 bases, with 7 bases between them. The CDR3 sequence is 12 residues long. This CDR3 reads CASSYTIDEQYF. The CDR3 DNA sequence: TGTGCCAGCAGTTACACTATCGACGAGCAGTACTTC.

CDR3 sequence: CASRRDSSYEQYF. The CDR3 DNA sequence: TGTGCCAGCAGAAGGGACAGCTCCTACGAGCAGTACTTC. The chain couples TRBV6-5 to TRBJ2-7, with TRBD1 matching over 7 bases. The V gene end was trimmed by 6 bases and the J gene end by 0 bases; junction bases not matched to a gene: 2. The CDR3 is made up of 13 amino acids. Germline lookup yields CDR1 MNHEY and CDR2 SVGAGI.

This chain links TRBV30 with TRBJ2-5; the D gene is possibly TRBD2 (7 bases). V gave up 5 bases and J gave up 5 bases, with 21 bases separating them. CDR1 and CDR2 from the germline V gene are GTSNPN and SVGIG (reference sequence). The CDR3 is 15 residues long. The CDR3 sequence is CAWDLLARRGETQYF. The CDR3 nucleotides read TGTGCCTGGGACCTACTAGCGCGGAGGGGGGAGACCCAGTACTTC.

The rearrangement joins TRBV5-6 to TRBJ1-1; 8 bases are a match to TRBD1. This CDR3 contains 14 residues. CDR1 is SGHDT, CDR2 YYEEEE, per germline. The V gene end was trimmed by 4 bases and the J gene end by 7 bases; junction bases not matched to a gene: 9. CDR3 sequence (DNA): TGTGCCAGCAGCCCGCTCGGGACAGGTGGTGAAGCTTTCTTT. Translation gives CASSPLGTGGEAFF.

The chain is built from TRBV5-1 and TRBJ2-7; D is undetermined. V lost 0 bases and J lost 0, with 10 bases in between. The germline V gene has CDR1 SGHRS and CDR2 YFSETQ. The CDR3 is 15 amino acids. CDR3 residues: CASSLVQVSSYEQYF. The CDR3, as DNA: TGCGCCAGCAGCTTGGTTCAGGTTAGCTCCTACGAGCAGTACTTC.

The rearrangement links TRBV12-3 or TRBV12-4 to TRBJ2-7; D perhaps matches TRBD2 (6 bases). The CDR3 spans 12 residues. V lost 8 bases to trimming and J lost 2 bases, with 10 bases between them. The CDR3, as DNA: TGTGCCAGCGGGAGGAGGGCCTACGAGCAGTACTTC. Encoded protein: CASGRRAYEQYF.

The V call is TRBV15, the J call TRBJ1-6; a possible D gene is TRBD1 (5 bases). The CDR3 runs to 15 residues. Trimming took off 7 bases at V and 0 bases at J, with 10 bases between the two ends. Germline lookup yields CDR1 LNHNV and CDR2 YYDKDF (reference sequence). The DNA of the CDR3 is TGTGCCACCACGCCAGACAGCTCCTATAATTCACCCCTCCACTTT. Amino acids: CATTPDSSYNSPLHF.

J is TRBJ1-3 and V is TRBV28, with 8 bases that match TRBD1. This CDR3 has 16 residues. The V gene's germline CDR1 is MDHEN and CDR2 SYDVKM. Losses at the gene ends were 3 bases for V and 3 bases for J; bases not matched to a gene: 7. The CDR3, as DNA: TGTGCCAGCAGTTTGTACCAGGGGGCTGGTGGAAACACCATATATTTT. Translated: CASSLYQGAGGNTIYF.

This clone occurred once. This chain connects TRBV10-3 to TRBJ1-4, with D possibly being TRBD1 (6 bases). Germline V CDR1 and CDR2: ENHRY, SYGVKD. The CDR3 loop spans 14 amino acids. Between the trimmed V and J ends, which lost 8 bases and 8 bases, there was a span of 18 bases. Here the CDR3 reads CAIRPGGLGEKLFF. The CDR3 region has the DNA TGTGCCATCCGACCGGGGGGGCTAGGGGAAAAACTGTTTTTT.

The chain uses TRBV6-4 and TRBJ1-5, with a weak D call TRBD1 (6 bases). The CDR3 contains 17 residues. Germline values: CDR1 MRHNA, CDR2 SNTAGT. Trimming took 6 bases from V and 0 from J, leaving 18 bases between them. The CDR3, as DNA: TGTGCCAGCAGCGGAAGACGGACAGAGTATAGCAATCAGCCCCAGCATTTT. Protein product: CASSGRRTEYSNQPQHF.

The chain links TRBV9 to TRBJ2-1; perhaps TRBD2 as D (6 bases). Deletions cut 4 bases from V and 7 bases from J, with 15 bases between. Germline V gives CDR1 SGDLS, CDR2 YYNGEE. The CDR3 totals 14 residues. The CDR3 region is CASSRSGVSNEQFF. CDR3 in DNA: TGTGCCAGCAGCAGGTCGGGAGTGAGTAATGAGCAGTTCTTC.

The CDR3 is CASSLPTARVNTEAFF. The CDR3 region has the DNA TGTGCCAGTAGTCTCCCGACAGCCAGGGTGAACACTGAAGCTTTCTTT. This chain joins TRBV19 and TRBJ1-1; D perhaps matches TRBD1 (5 bases). The germline CDR1 and CDR2 sequences are LNHDA and SQIVND (reference sequence). This CDR3 comprises 16 residues. The V and J ends lost 5 bases and 0 bases respectively, with 16 bases between them.

The CDR3 DNA is TGTGCCAGCAGCCAAGGCTCCGACAGGGGGTTTGCGCAGTATTTT. The encoded protein is CASSQGSDRGFAQYF. The chain recombines TRBV3-1 (or the pseudogene TRBV3-2) with TRBJ2-3, with 9 bases lining up with TRBD1. The trim removed 1 base at V and 10 bases at J, leaving 9 bases unmatched. The CDR3 is 15 residues long. CDR1 and CDR2 from the germline V gene are LGHDT and YNNKEL (reference sequence).

The chain has TRBV7-9 and TRBJ1-2, with 8 bases matching TRBD1. The CDR3 has 12 residues. The germline V gene has CDR1 SEHNR and CDR2 FQNEAQ (reference sequence). V shed 7 bases and J 6 bases; nucleotides not matched to a gene: 4. The CDR3 region is CASTTGAHGYTF. In nucleotides, the CDR3 is TGTGCCAGCACGACAGGGGCCCATGGCTACACCTTC. The complete variable domain, with remaining parts taken from reference TRBV7-9 and TRBJ1-2, reads DTGVSQNPRHKITKRGQNVTFRCDPISEHNRLYWYRQTLGQGPEFLTYFQNEAQLEKSRLLSDRFSAERPKGSFSTLEIQRTEQGDSAMYLCASTTGAHGYTFGSGTRLTVV.

The chain recombines TRBV28 with TRBJ1-5; 9 bases map to TRBD1. Trimming removed 6 bases from V and 1 base from J; junction bases left unmatched: 13. Germline V gives CDR1 MDHEN, CDR2 SYDVKM. The CDR3 contains 18 residues. This CDR3 is CASSLPWDRDRSNQPQHF. The DNA of the CDR3 is TGTGCCAGCAGCCTCCCCTGGGACAGGGATCGGAGCAATCAGCCCCAGCATTTT.

V usage is TRBV7-8 and J usage is TRBJ1-3, with 7 bases identical to TRBD1. The CDR3 spans 15 residues. V lost 4 bases, J lost 0 bases, and 3 bases stayed unmatched. The germline V gene encodes CDR1 SGHVS and CDR2 FQNEAQ. The CDR3, as DNA: TGTGCCAGCAGCTCGACAGGGATCTCTGGAAACACCATATATTTT. Its translation is CASSSTGISGNTIYF.

V usage is TRBV30 and J usage is TRBJ1-4; D not resolved. With 5 bases removed from V and 7 bases from J, the gap between germline ends came to 8 bases. The CDR3 has 11 amino acids. Germline assignment: CDR1 GTSNPN and CDR2 SVGIG (reference sequence). As DNA, the CDR3 is TGTGCCTGGGAAAGAGGTGAAAAACTGTTTTTT. Its protein is CAWERGEKLFF.

This chain uses TRBV29-1 with TRBJ1-1, with D unresolved. Per germline, CDR1 SQVTM and CDR2 ANQGSEA. V lost 3 bases, J lost 2 bases, and 10 bases lay in between. This CDR3 spans 13 amino acids. The CDR3 here is CSVEEGVNTEAFF. The CDR3 region has the DNA TGCAGCGTTGAGGAGGGTGTAAACACTGAAGCTTTCTTT. The variable domain in full, completed from reference TRBV29-1 and TRBJ1-1, reads SAVISQKPSRDICQRGTSLTIQCQVDSQVTMMFWYRQQPGQSLTLIATANQGSEATYESGFVIDKFPISRPNLTFSTLTVSNMSPEDSSIYLCSVEEGVNTEAFFGQGTRLTVV.

This chain uses TRBV7-2 with TRBJ2-1; TRBD2 agrees at 7 bases. V shed 1 base, J shed 2 bases, and the junction held 5 bases outside the gene matches. This CDR3 contains 16 residues. CDR1 and CDR2 (germline): SGHTA, FQGNSA. The CDR3 DNA reads as TGTGCCAGCAGCTTAGAGGGGCTAGCGGCCTACAATGAGCAGTTCTTC. It codes for CASSLEGLAAYNEQFF.

This clone was seen only a few times. The chain recombines TRBV19 with TRBJ1-1; no clear D. This CDR3 contains 15 residues. The V end was cut by 0 bases, the J end by 1 base, with 9 bases between. Germline CDR1 and CDR2: LNHDA and SQIVND (reference sequence). The CDR3 DNA reads TGTGCCAGTAGTATAGATCGCATAGCGAACACTGAAGCTTTCTTT. This translates into CASSIDRIANTEAFF.

This chain joins TRBV18 and TRBJ1-2; D perhaps matches TRBD1 (6 bases). The CDR3 sequence is 16 residues long. Germline CDR1 KGHSH, CDR2 LQKENI. The ends were cut back, 5 bases at V and 4 bases at J, with 20 bases in the middle. The CDR3 bases are TGTGCCAGCTCAACGGAGGGGGGAAAGGTGACCTATGGCTACACCTTC. It encodes CASSTEGGKVTYGYTF.

The chain carries TRBV29-1 and TRBJ2-1; tentative D call: TRBD2 (5 bases). V was trimmed by 6 bases and J by 4 bases, leaving 13 bases between them. The CDR3 extends over 13 amino acids. Germline-derived CDR1 and CDR2 are SQVTM and ANQGSEA. CDR3 in amino acids: CSVAWTVYNEQFF. CDR3 nucleotides: TGCAGCGTCGCTTGGACTGTTTACAATGAGCAGTTCTTC.

J is TRBJ1-5 and V is TRBV19; TRBD1 agrees at 8 bases. This CDR3 is 16 amino acids long. Germline V CDR1 and CDR2: LNHDA, SQIVND (reference sequence). The V segment lost 6 bases and the J segment 0 bases; nucleotides outside the gene matches: 7. This chain's CDR3 is CASRGQVPYSNQPQHF. The CDR3, as DNA: TGTGCCAGTAGGGGACAGGTACCTTATAGCAATCAGCCCCAGCATTTT.